This T cell receptor (beta chain) came from a study of shared clonotypes between healthy human individuals. The CDR3 is 13 residues long. The germline gives CDR1 MNHEY, CDR2 SMNVEV (reference sequence). V dropped 5 bases and J dropped 4 bases, with 11 bases sitting between them. Study conclusions and caveats: Generation probabilities of non-shared clonotypes were lower (relative to those shared by all four donors).

TCRdb's copy holds only in-frame clones and misses some; the assay was immunoSEQ multiplex PCR. This sample yields some 900,000 clones, of which around 80% are seen a single time; over 1.3% belongs to the top ten. With respect to this clone: Its cognate antigen is unknown. The same CDR3 is also encoded by other DNA sequences in this sample.

The receptor's source is a man younger than 35 in good health. V is TRBV27 and J is TRBJ1-1; D perhaps matches TRBD1 (6 bases). Sample: memory CD4+ T cells sorted from blood. The subset here: CD45RA-negative fraction. CDR3 coding DNA: TGTGCCAGCAGTCCTAGGGGGGGCACTGAAGCTTTCTTT. It translates to CASSPRGGTEAFF.